Many counts were recorded for the clone carrying this T cell receptor beta chain. The antigen is undetermined. V was cut by 6 bases and J by 0 bases, with 10 bases left in between. This CDR3 has 14 amino acids. Germline CDR1 is LNHDA and CDR2 is SQIVND (reference sequence). The record originates from a study of T cell repertoires in cytomegalovirus infection. The study, taken as a whole, reports: Carriers of CMV and the relevant HLA type were discriminated by public TCR beta frequency.

TCRdb redid the calling of the reads with MiXCR, one entry per CDR3 protein. The sample consists of approximately 76,000 distinct CDR3 sequences, roughly 3.6% of them appearing once. The material sequenced was PBMCs. This receptor was identified in a human donor in good health (CMV status not recorded). Some clones in this sample may be carry-over from other donors' samples. V usage is TRBV19 and J usage is TRBJ2-3; tentatively, D is TRBD2 (5 bases). CDR3 loop: CASRTKTSTDTQYF. The CDR3 DNA reads TGTGCCAGTAGGACTAAAACTAGCACAGATACGCAGTATTTT.